What follows describes a single T cell receptor beta chain. This sample was taken from a study of blood T cell repertoires in COVID-19. How the authors handled the data: Amplification from reference gene primers served as the basis for estimated nucleated cell counts. This table comes from immunoSEQ multiplex PCR, and its TCRdb copy is limited to in-frame clones, with some not included. V, J and clone size are those of that table, while D and trimming were read from the DNA. This sample has 200,000 or so clones; about 80% occur once, and the top ten carry approximately 7.6%. This CDR3 is built from 15 residues. The germline V gene encodes CDR1 SGHRS and CDR2 YFSETQ. Trimming pared 0 bases from V and 4 bases from J, leaving 12 bases between.

The chain uses TRBV5-1 and TRBJ2-3; TRBD1 is a possible D gene (6 bases). Sequenced input: PBMCs or T cells enriched from blood (not recorded which). This sequence originates from a middle-aged man who had recovered from COVID-19. The chain's CDR3 is CASSLGRGRADTQYF. The CDR3 DNA reads as TGCGCCAGCAGCTTGGGCAGGGGTAGAGCAGATACGCAGTATTTT.